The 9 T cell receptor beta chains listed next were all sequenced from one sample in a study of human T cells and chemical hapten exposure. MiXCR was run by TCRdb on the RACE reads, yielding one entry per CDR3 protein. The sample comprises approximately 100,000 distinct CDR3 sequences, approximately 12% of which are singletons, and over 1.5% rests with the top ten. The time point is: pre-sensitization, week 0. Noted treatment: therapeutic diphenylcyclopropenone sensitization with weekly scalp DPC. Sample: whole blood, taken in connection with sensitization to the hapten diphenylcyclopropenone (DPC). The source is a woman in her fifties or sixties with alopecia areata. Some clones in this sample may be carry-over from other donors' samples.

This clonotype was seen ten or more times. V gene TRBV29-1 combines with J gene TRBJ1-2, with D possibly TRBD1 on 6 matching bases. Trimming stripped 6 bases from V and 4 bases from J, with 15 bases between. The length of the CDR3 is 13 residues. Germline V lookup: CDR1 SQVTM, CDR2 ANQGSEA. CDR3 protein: CSVRLAGAYGYTF. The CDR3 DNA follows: TGCAGCGTCCGTTTAGCGGGGGCCTATGGCTACACCTTC.

The CDR3 protein is CASSVTGGNTEAFF. CDR3 DNA: TGCGCCAGCAGCGTAACAGGGGGTAACACTGAAGCTTTCTTT. The chain recombines TRBV5-1 with TRBJ1-1; 8 bases fit TRBD1. J lost 2 bases, V lost 4 bases, and 4 bases had no gene match. Germline CDR1 is SGHRS and CDR2 is YFSETQ. The CDR3 extends over 14 amino acids.

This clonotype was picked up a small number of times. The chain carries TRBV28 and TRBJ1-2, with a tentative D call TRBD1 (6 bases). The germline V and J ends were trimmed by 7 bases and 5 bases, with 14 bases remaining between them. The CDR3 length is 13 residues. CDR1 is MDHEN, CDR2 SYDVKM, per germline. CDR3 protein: CASTPQGMYGYTF. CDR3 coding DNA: TGTGCCAGCACCCCGCAGGGGATGTATGGCTACACCTTC.

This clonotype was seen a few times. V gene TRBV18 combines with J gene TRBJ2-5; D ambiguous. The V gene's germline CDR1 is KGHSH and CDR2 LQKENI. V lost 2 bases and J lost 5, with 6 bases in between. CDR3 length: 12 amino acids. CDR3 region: CASSPGQETQYF. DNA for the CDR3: TGTGCCAGCTCACCAGGGCAGGAGACCCAGTACTTC.

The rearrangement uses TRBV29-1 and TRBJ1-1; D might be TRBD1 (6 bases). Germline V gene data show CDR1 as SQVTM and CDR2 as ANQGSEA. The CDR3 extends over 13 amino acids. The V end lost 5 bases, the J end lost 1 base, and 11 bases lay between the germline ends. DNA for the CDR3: TGCAGCGTTCAGGGGCAGAGGAACACTGAAGCTTTCTTT. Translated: CSVQGQRNTEAFF.

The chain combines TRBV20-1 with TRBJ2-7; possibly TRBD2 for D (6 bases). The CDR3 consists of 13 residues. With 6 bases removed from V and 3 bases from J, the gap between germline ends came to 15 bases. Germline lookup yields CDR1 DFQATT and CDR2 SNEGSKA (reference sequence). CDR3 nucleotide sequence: TGCAGTGCCCCGGGGACTCTCTACTACGAGCAGTACTTC. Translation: CSAPGTLYYEQYF.

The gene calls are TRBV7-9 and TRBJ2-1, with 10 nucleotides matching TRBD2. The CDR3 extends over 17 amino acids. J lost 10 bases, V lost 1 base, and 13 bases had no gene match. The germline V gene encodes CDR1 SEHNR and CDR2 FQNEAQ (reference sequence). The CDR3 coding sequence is TGTGCCAGCAGCTTAGGTGGGACTAGCGTTTTCGTCGAGGAGCAGTTCTTC. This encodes CASSLGGTSVFVEEQFF.

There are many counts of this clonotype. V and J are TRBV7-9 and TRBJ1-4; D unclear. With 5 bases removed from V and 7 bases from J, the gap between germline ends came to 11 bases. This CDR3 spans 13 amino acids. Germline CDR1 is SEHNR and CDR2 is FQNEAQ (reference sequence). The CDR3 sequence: CASSVRLGEKLFF. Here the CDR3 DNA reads TGTGCCAGCAGCGTGAGACTAGGTGAAAAACTGTTTTTT. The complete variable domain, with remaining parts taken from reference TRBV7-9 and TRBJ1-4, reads DTGVSQNPRHKITKRGQNVTFRCDPISEHNRLYWYRQTLGQGPEFLTYFQNEAQLEKSRLLSDRFSAERPKGSFSTLEIQRTEQGDSAMYLCASSVRLGEKLFFGSGTQLSVL.

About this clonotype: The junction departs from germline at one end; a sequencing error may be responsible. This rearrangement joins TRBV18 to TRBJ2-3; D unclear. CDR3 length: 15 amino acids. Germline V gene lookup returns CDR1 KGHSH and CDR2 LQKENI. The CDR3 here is CSSRQTLTSTDTQYF. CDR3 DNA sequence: TGTTCCAGCCGCCAGACACTTACTAGCACAGATACGCAGTATTTT.